What follows describes a single T cell receptor beta chain. The antigen remains undetermined. The sample is drawn from a study of cytomegalovirus exposure and HLA in healthy donors. Sequenced by immunoSEQ multiplex PCR; TCRdb stores in-frame clones only, minus some. Among 45,000 to 70,000 clones, more than 90% were seen once, and the ten largest hold more than 1%. Findings of the study overall: Under in vitro conditions, three CMV-associated chains were confirmed as specific for CMV antigens.

Trimming removed 2 bases from V and 6 bases from J, with 6 bases in between. Germline V gene lookup returns CDR1 SGHRS and CDR2 YFSETQ. This CDR3 region has 12 residues. The sample taken for sequencing was PBMCs. V is TRBV5-1 and J is TRBJ2-1; D is unresolved. The TCR comes from a man younger than 35 in good health and CMV-seronegative. CDR3 sequence (DNA): TGCGCCAGCAGCTTTCTCTCCAATGAGCAGTTCTTC. Amino acid sequence: CASSFLSNEQFF.